This T cell receptor (beta chain) is from a study of glioma-infiltrating T cells after dendritic cell vaccination. Study-wide background: At biweekly intervals, patients got three intradermal dendritic cell vaccine injections.

Stated time point: after dendritic cell vaccination, including at tumor progression/relapse. Blood PBMC samples: pre-vaccination, two weeks post third vaccination, and at tumor progression. Profiling relied on immunoSEQ multiplex PCR, and the TCRdb table lists in-frame clones only, not all of them. Of fewer than 95,000 clones listed, 85% are singletons. The length of the CDR3 is 17 residues. CDR1 GTSNPN and CDR2 SVGIG come from the germline V gene (reference sequence). Broader study findings: Few patients contributed both blood and tumor specimens.

The table lists this clone with a count of one. Its antigen is currently unknown. Relative to the germline gene, one junction end is altered; a read error may explain this. This sequence originates from a human donor with glioblastoma. The J gene is TRBJ2-2, the V gene TRBV30; 8 nucleotides align to TRBD2. Source: blood, taken after dendritic cell vaccination. CDR3: CAGSVWLAGSNTGELFF. In DNA form, the CDR3 reads TGTGCCGGGAGTGTGTGGCTAGCGGGTTCGAACACCGGGGAGCTGTTTTTT.